This T cell receptor (beta chain) was sequenced during a study of CD8 T cells in ankylosing spondylitis. The V gene lost 10 bases and the J gene lost 2 bases, with 17 bases spanning the gap. The CDR3 contains 14 residues. CDR1 is LNHDA, CDR2 SQIVND, per germline (reference sequence). This clonotype was seen ten or more times. Its matching antigen is unknown. Overall study findings and caveats: Reactive arthritis synovial fluid and blood were previously reported to contain some motif variants. Researchers reportedly found disease-linked clones significantly enriched in matched ankylosing spondylitis synovial fluid.

TCRdb itself ran the 5' RACE reads through MiXCR, one entry per CDR3 protein. The table has some 150,000 distinct CDR3 sequences, roughly 11% seen once; the top ten hold over 4%. Sequencing used blood, either unsorted or a sorted T cell fraction (not recorded which). This clonotype was sampled from a female donor with ankylosing spondylitis or in good health (not recorded which). This chain joins TRBV19 and TRBJ1-2; D unresolved. CDR3 protein: CATNEPKLNYGYTF. The CDR3 bases are TGTGCCACCAACGAGCCCAAACTCAACTATGGCTACACCTTC.